This TCR beta chain was found in a study of identical twins (dated by TCRdb to the mid-2010s). About the full investigation: To test whether fetal clonotypes persist, the study used deep sequencing on TCR alpha and beta repertoires from monozygotic twins, unrelated adults of various ages, and cord blood. Replicate twin experiments were performed at different times using different library preparation protocols to rule out contamination. Here is what the overall study found, with its caveats: Zero-insertion analyses could be partly confounded by invariant T cells such as MAIT and iNKT, although diverse VJ usage argued against such confounding for most clonotypes. Compared with coincidental sharing between unrelated individuals, out-of-frame TCR alpha sequences shared between twins showed an excess of sequences with low generation probability. Abundant cord blood beta clonotypes carried fewer insertions; young adult naive repertoires showed a weaker similar trend, while memory repertoires showed none. In beta out-of-frame sequences, excess twin sharing was weaker, because having fewer shared sequences lowered the signal-to-noise ratio. Out-of-frame TCR alpha sharing in monozygotic twins was systematically underestimated by recombination models, whereas sharing between unrelated individuals was in agreement with the recombination models. Conclusions relied on cross-sectional statistical analysis, since the same donors could not be followed over many years.

All donors were healthy Caucasians. Three pairs of female monozygotic twins, all aged roughly 18 to 29 years, were included in the twin cohort. Positive isolation kits from Invitrogen were used to isolate CD4+ and CD8+ T cell populations. Details on this clonotype: Its specific antigen is unknown. A much larger clone lies a single base off, so this may be a read error.

The library relied on 5' RACE. The listed sequencing device is Illumina HiSeq 2000. Template switching added a universal primer binding site, and the final cDNA carried a unique molecular identifier that allowed TCR cDNA molecules to be counted accurately. Specific primers in the conserved constant-segment region were used to synthesize first-strand cDNA for TCR alpha and beta chains. To control for contamination, every cDNA library was double barcoded, receiving both a SMART-Mk sample barcode and Illumina barcodes. Two successive PCR steps introduced TruSeq adapter sequences along with Illumina sample barcodes. The TCR alpha and beta cDNA libraries were sequenced on the Illumina HiSeq platform using custom primers. Under the source paper's analysis protocol: MiGEC was used to process raw reads and extract unique molecular identifiers, and MiXCR was used to find CDR3 positions. For each individual, recombination models were inferred using an EM algorithm with the repgenHMM and IGoR tools. Shared clonotypes were analyzed with the tcR package in R, and sharing was normalized by the product of cloneset sizes. Out-of-frame nonproductive sequences were analyzed to study raw recombination free of thymic and clonal selection effects. In TCRdb, the public reads were trimmed at Q25 with fastp and aligned with MiXCR, with productive beta chains retained. Entries that share a CDR3 protein sequence are merged under the most common genes and DNA. In this record, the V and J calls reflect TCRdb's handling and not the investigators' own analysis. The sample records roughly 280,000 distinct CDR3 sequences, 9.5% of which are singletons. Around 7.1% of the sample lies in the top ten.

CDR1 SGHRS and CDR2 YFSETQ were looked up in the germline V gene. V is reduced by 6 bases and J by 2 bases, leaving a spacing of 12 bases between them. The CDR3 covers 13 residues, taking in both the cysteine and the phenylalanine. Just the 39-base CDR3 DNA is kept, in frame starting at base 1. The sample also formed part of further work on yellow fever vaccine responses in identical twins. Per that second paper: According to the authors, the vaccine-induced T cell response in identical twins seemed to be partly convergent and partly specific to each individual. In the study, vaccine-responding T cell clones were precisely tracked in identical twins.

Sequencing was done on a sample of CD8+ T cells sorted from blood. Here the chain combines TRBV5-1 and TRBJ2-7, and perhaps TRBD2 as D gene, on 6 matching bases. This clonotype originated in a woman aged 18-35 years in good health. The CDR3 here reads CASMRDGTYEQYF. In nucleotide form, the sequence is TGCGCCAGCATGCGGGATGGGACCTACGAGCAGTACTTC. The CDR3, completed at both ends by the reference TRBV5-1 and TRBJ2-7 genes, gives the full variable domain KAGVTQTPRYLIKTRGQQVTLSCSPISGHRSVSWYQQTPGQGLQFLFEYFSETQRNKGNFPGRFSGRQFSNSRSEMNVSTLELGDSALYLCASMRDGTYEQYFGPGTRLTVT.